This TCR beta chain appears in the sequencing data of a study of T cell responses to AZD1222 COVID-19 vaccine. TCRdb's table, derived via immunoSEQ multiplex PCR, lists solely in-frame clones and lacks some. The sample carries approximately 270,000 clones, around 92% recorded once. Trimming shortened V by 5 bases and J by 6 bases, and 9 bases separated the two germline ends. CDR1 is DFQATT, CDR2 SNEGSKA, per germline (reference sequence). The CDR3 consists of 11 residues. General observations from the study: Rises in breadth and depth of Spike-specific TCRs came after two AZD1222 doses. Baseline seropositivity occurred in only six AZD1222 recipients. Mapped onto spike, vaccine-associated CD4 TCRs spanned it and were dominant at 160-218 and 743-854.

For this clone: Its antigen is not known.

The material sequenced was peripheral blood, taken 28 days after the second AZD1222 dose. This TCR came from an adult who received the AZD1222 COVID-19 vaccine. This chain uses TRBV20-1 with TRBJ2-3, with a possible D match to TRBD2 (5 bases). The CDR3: CSAERADTQYF. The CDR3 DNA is TGCAGTGCTGAGAGGGCCGATACGCAGTATTTT.